The count of the clone carrying this T cell receptor (beta chain) is one. This specimen belongs to a study of regulatory T cells in long-lasting Graves disease. This CDR3 comprises 16 residues. Deletions cut 6 bases from V and 4 bases from J, with 21 bases between. The germline V gene has CDR1 LGHDT and CDR2 YNNKEL (reference sequence). Time point given: newly diagnosed GD, antithyroid drugs for less than 3 months. Researchers made the TCR library from RNA that was extracted from PBMCs. The authors built TCR beta libraries using iRepertoire HTBI primers and Arm-PCR of CDR3 regions. TCRdb passed the multiplex PCR reads through MiXCR, listing each CDR3 protein once. Among some 400,000 distinct CDR3 sequences listed, under 15% were seen once. These records were also assigned to another study, of T cells in Graves' hyperthyroidism and ophthalmopathy. As that report states: A first-round RT-PCR of the TCR CDR3 used the HTBI primer set.

Sequenced material: peripheral blood mononuclear cells (PBMCs), taken at new diagnosis, from a patient treated with antithyroid drugs. The receptor was isolated from a woman in her 30s with Graves disease. V gene TRBV3-1 combines with J gene TRBJ1-1; D might be TRBD1 (5 bases). The CDR3 region has the DNA TGTGCCAGCAGGGACCAGAGGGACGGGGGGAGCACTGAAGCTTTCTTT. Translation: CASRDQRDGGSTEAFF.